This is a list of T cell receptor beta chains from one sample in a study of early T cells in non-severe SARS-CoV-2 infection. TCRdb itself ran the 5' RACE reads through MiXCR, one entry per CDR3 protein. The sample shows under 85,000 distinct CDR3 sequences, less than 5.5% of them seen only once. The starting material was whole blood, obtained at baseline. Source of these receptors: an adult who was a healthcare worker with PCR-confirmed SARS-CoV-2 infection or an uninfected control (not recorded which). CDR3s leave out the opening cysteine and the closing phenylalanine or tryptophan. The D gene is left open where the match is weak.

j_call,v_call,d_call,cdr3_length,cdr3_aa
TRBJ2-1,TRBV13,TRBD1,10,ASRTGGHEQF
TRBJ2-2,TRBV5-1,-,10,ASTKVAGELF
TRBJ2-1,TRBV6-5,TRBD2,14,ASSISGRALGNEQF
TRBJ2-1,TRBV19,TRBD1,13,ASSISTGSYNEQF
TRBJ2-2,TRBV2,-,10,ASKQNTGELF
TRBJ2-2,TRBV20-1,TRBD2,14,SASPLAGGGTGELF
TRBJ1-4,TRBV6-1,-,10,ASSGREEKLF
TRBJ1-1,TRBV28,TRBD1,12,ASIPEGGAPEAF
TRBJ2-7,TRBV29-1,-,11,SVVMHTPYEQY
TRBJ1-3,TRBV20-1,-,11,SAIRESGNTIY
TRBJ2-7,TRBV18,TRBD1,13,ASSSGTGSSYEQY
TRBJ1-3,TRBV28,-,12,ASHEAYSGNTIY
TRBJ1-5,TRBV7-3,TRBD1,13,ASSSGTVSNQPQH
TRBJ1-1,TRBV10-2,-,12,ASSVNRPGTEAF
TRBJ1-6,TRBV7-9,-,13,ASSRDRNYNSPLH
TRBJ2-1,TRBV11-2,TRBD2,15,ASSLNRAGATYNEQF
TRBJ1-1,TRBV30,TRBD1,13,AWRPQGAIGIEAF
TRBJ1-2,TRBV6-6,-,12,ASISFGAHYGYT
TRBJ1-2,TRBV7-9,TRBD1,14,ASSLARQGIGYGYT